The present T cell receptor (beta chain) was sequenced within a study of T-cell memory formation after mild COVID-19. CDR3 length equals 14 residues. The trim removed 7 bases at V and 7 bases at J, leaving 7 bases unmatched. TCRdb processed the 5' RACE reads anew with MiXCR; each CDR3 protein has one entry. This table holds 400,000 to 550,000 distinct CDR3 sequences, around a quarter found once. The table lists this clonotype with a few counts. This receptor was identified in an adult woman who had mild COVID-19 (a few samples of this study predate the infection). Cell type and time point are not known. The sequencing sample was made of PBMCs or a T cell subset sorted from them (not recorded which). This rearrangement joins TRBV12-3 or TRBV12-4 to TRBJ2-2, with 9 bases lining up with TRBD1. As DNA, the CDR3 is TGTGCCAGCACCCTGGGACAGGGTGGCGGGGAGCTGTTTTTT. Its protein product is CASTLGQGGGELFF.